These 10 T cell receptor beta chains originate from one sample sequenced in a study of cytomegalovirus exposure and HLA in healthy donors. PCR employed 60 Vbeta and 13 Jbeta primers. Repertoires were generated with immunoSEQ multiplex PCR, while TCRdb's copy carries only in-frame clones and drops some. The sample lists 160,000 or so clones, more than 60% occurring once. The source material was PBMCs. The source is a human donor in good health.

The V gene is TRBV14, the J gene TRBJ2-2; 9 bases align to TRBD2. Germline CDR1 is SGHDN and CDR2 is FVKESK. The CDR3 sequence is 15 residues long. V gave up 1 base and J gave up 4 bases; unmatched junction bases: 1. Here the CDR3 reads CASSQGGGATGELFF. The CDR3 nucleotides are TGTGCCAGCAGCCAAGGCGGGGGGGCCACCGGGGAGCTGTTTTTT.

The chain employs TRBV25-1 and TRBJ1-6; TRBD1 matches 8 bases. CDR1 is MGHDK and CDR2 is SYGVNS in the germline V gene. Trimming took 5 bases from V and 10 from J; bases not matched to a gene: 7. This CDR3 spans 14 amino acids. CDR3 protein: CASSRQGTVSPLHF. The CDR3 bases are TGTGCCAGCAGTCGACAGGGGACCGTCTCACCCCTCCACTTT.

This clone was observed a single time. V gene TRBV6-5 combines with J gene TRBJ2-7; 7 bases map to TRBD1. The CDR3 is made up of 12 amino acids. Germline CDR1 and CDR2: MNHEY and SVGAGI. V trimming: 8 bases; J trimming: 12 bases; junction bases outside the gene matches: 13. CDR3 bases: TGTGCCAGCGGCCGGGACAGAGATTTGTCGTACTTC. Translated, it gives CASGRDRDLSYF.

The rearrangement uses TRBV6-5 and TRBJ1-2, with 7 nucleotides matching TRBD1. This CDR3 is 11 amino acids long. The junction had 1 base not matched to a gene; V was cut back by 4 bases and J by 8 bases. The germline CDR1 and CDR2 sequences are MNHEY and SVGAGI. CDR3 loop: CASSSDRGYTF. In DNA, the CDR3 is TGTGCCAGCAGTTCGGACAGGGGCTACACCTTC.

The rearrangement links TRBV25-1 to TRBJ1-4; possibly TRBD1 for D (6 bases). The CDR3 covers 14 residues. Germline CDR1 MGHDK, CDR2 SYGVNS. V gave up 7 bases and J gave up 5 bases, with 14 bases separating them. CDR3 in DNA: TGTGCCAGCACCTCTGCGGGGGGCAATGAAAAACTGTTTTTT. It translates to CASTSAGGNEKLFF.

The chain carries TRBV7-3 and TRBJ1-2; 8 bases align to TRBD1. The germline CDR1 and CDR2 sequences are SGHTA and FQGTGA. The CDR3 spans 13 residues. J lost 6 bases, V lost 5 bases, and 5 bases had no gene match. The CDR3 here is CASSLTGENGYTF. CDR3 coding DNA: TGTGCCAGCAGCCTGACAGGGGAAAATGGCTACACCTTC.

The chain combines TRBV5-1 with TRBJ1-3; D gene uncertain. The V gene's germline CDR1 is SGHRS and CDR2 YFSETQ. V was shortened by 1 base and J by 2 bases, with 10 bases between the two germline ends. The CDR3 contains 15 residues. CDR3 loop: CASSLRESAGNTIYF. CDR3 DNA sequence: TGCGCCAGCAGCTTGCGAGAGTCGGCTGGAAACACCATATATTTT.

The rearrangement uses TRBV4-3 and TRBJ2-7, with D maybe TRBD2 (5 bases). Germline lookup yields CDR1 LGHNA and CDR2 YSLEER. The CDR3 has 13 amino acids. Trimming left V 0 bases short and J 6 bases short, with 9 bases between. CDR3: CASSQDGRLEQYF. The DNA of the CDR3 is TGCGCCAGCAGCCAAGATGGGAGACTCGAGCAGTACTTC.

This clone was seen a handful of times. The chain couples TRBV9 to TRBJ1-1; TRBD1 aligns across 7 bases. The CDR3 extends over 14 amino acids. Germline V gene lookup returns CDR1 SGDLS and CDR2 YYNGEE. V dropped 0 bases and J dropped 7; count of bases not matched to a gene: 6. DNA of the CDR3: TGTGCCAGCAGCGTAGACCCAGGGGGTATTGAAGCTTTCTTT. Protein product: CASSVDPGGIEAFF.

This clone was counted between two and nine times. V gene TRBV2 combines with J gene TRBJ1-1; D unresolved. CDR1 and CDR2 (germline): SNHLY, FYNNEI. The V end was cut by 6 bases, the J end by 0 bases, with 8 bases between. This CDR3 spans 13 amino acids. The CDR3 bases are TGTGCCAGCAGCCGGGGTATGAACACTGAAGCTTTCTTT. It specifies CASSRGMNTEAFF.